The subject of this entry is one T cell receptor beta chain. This beta chain is a stray read from a library made for alpha chains; its abundance is not meaningful. These data are taken from a study of glioma-infiltrating T cells. Amplification of TCR alpha and beta CDR3 regions from RNA used iRepertoire nested multiplex PCR. TCRdb processed the multiplex PCR reads anew with MiXCR; each CDR3 protein has one entry. The repertoire holds about 3,400 distinct CDR3 sequences, with 86% as singletons. This CDR3 comprises 14 residues. The germline gives CDR1 MNHNS, CDR2 SASEGT. V lost 5 bases, J lost 5 bases, and 5 bases stayed unmatched.

What was sequenced was glioma tissue, nonneoplastic brain tissue, or PBMCs (not recorded which). The origin of this receptor is a human donor with low-grade glioma or glioblastoma, undergoing nonglioma brain surgery, or in good health (not recorded which). The chain is built from TRBV6-1 and TRBJ1-5, with 8 bases matching TRBD1. The CDR3 coding sequence is TGTGCCAGCAGTCCTTACAGGGGGGATCAGCCCCAGCATTTT. This encodes CASSPYRGDQPQHF.